This T cell receptor (beta chain) was retrieved from a study of blood T cell repertoires in COVID-19. Study-level background: The United States, Italy and Spain were the sources of the acute and convalescent COVID-19 samples. PBMCs, B-cell-depleted T cells, or T cells were the source of the cDNA or gDNA that made up the material.

This CDR3 has 15 residues. Germline lookup yields CDR1 SGHRS and CDR2 YFSETQ. Trimming took off 3 bases at V and 4 bases at J, with 16 bases between the two ends. Original handling: Amplification from reference gene primers served as the basis for estimated nucleated cell counts. Sequencing was performed with immunoSEQ multiplex PCR; in TCRdb, only in-frame clones are kept and a portion is missing. V and J calls and clone size are those listed in that table; D and trimming were worked out from the DNA. Of 200,000 to 250,000 clones in the sample, approximately 86% are singletons; the top ten hold roughly 3%.

V is TRBV5-1 and J is TRBJ1-1; D remains unclear. The TCR sequence derives from a man in his sixties with acute or convalescent COVID-19. The sequencing sample was made of peripheral blood. CDR3 in DNA: TGCGCCAGCAGCTCGGGGAGCGCCGATGGCACTGAAGCTTTCTTT. Residues: CASSSGSADGTEAFF.